These T cell receptor beta chains were read from a single sample in a study of spatial heterogeneity in lung cancer. One entry per CDR3 protein, called by TCRdb with MiXCR from the 5' RACE reads. The table has 27,000 or so distinct CDR3 sequences, about 5.3% seen once. The sequences come from PBMCs, collected at follow-up. These receptors came from a female donor with early-stage non-small cell lung cancer. The CDR3 runs from the conserved cysteine through the conserved F or W. Fields, in order: J gene, clone size, D gene, V gene, CDR3 DNA, CDR3 protein. D genes are given only for firm matches. Where a row states a size, it is once, few, many or the class of an expanded clone; other rows omit it.

j_call: TRBJ1-1
clone_size: medium-sized
d_call: NA
v_call: TRBV29-1
cdr3_nt: TGCAGCGTTACCAGGGTAGTAAACACTGAAGCTTTCTTT
cdr3_aa: CSVTRVVNTEAFF

j_call: TRBJ1-1
clone_size: many
d_call: NA
v_call: TRBV9
cdr3_nt: TGTGCCAGCAGCGTAGGTTCGGGGCTGAACACTGAAGCTTTCTTT
cdr3_aa: CASSVGSGLNTEAFF

j_call: TRBJ2-2
clone_size: many
d_call: TRBD2
v_call: TRBV5-6
cdr3_nt: TGTGCCAGCAGGGGACTAGCGGGAGGAGCAACCGGGGAGCTGTTTTTT
cdr3_aa: CASRGLAGGATGELFF

j_call: TRBJ1-1
clone_size: many
d_call: NA
v_call: TRBV9
cdr3_nt: TGTGCCAGCAGCGTAGAGGGCATGAACACTGAAGCTTTCTTT
cdr3_aa: CASSVEGMNTEAFF

j_call: TRBJ2-7
clone_size: many
d_call: TRBD1
v_call: TRBV6-5
cdr3_nt: TGTGCCAGCAGAAACAGGGGGGCGTTTTACGAGCAGTACTTC
cdr3_aa: CASRNRGAFYEQYF

j_call: TRBJ1-1
clone_size: few
d_call: TRBD1
v_call: TRBV19
cdr3_nt: TGTGCCAGTAGTATTTGGGACAGACCCGAAGCTTTCTTT
cdr3_aa: CASSIWDRPEAFF

j_call: TRBJ2-7
clone_size: many
d_call: TRBD1
v_call: TRBV28
cdr3_nt: TGTGCCAGCAGTCGACTCCTTACGACAGGGGAGGATAAGTCGACCTCCTACGAGCAGTACTTC
cdr3_aa: CASSRLLTTGEDKSTSYEQYF

j_call: TRBJ2-2
clone_size: many
d_call: TRBD2
v_call: TRBV18
cdr3_nt: TGTGCCAGCCGTGGACTAGCGGTTAACACCGGGGAGCTGTTTTTT
cdr3_aa: CASRGLAVNTGELFF

j_call: TRBJ2-1
clone_size: many
d_call: NA
v_call: TRBV19
cdr3_nt: TGTGCCAGTAGTATTGTTGGGGGCCACAATGAGCAGTTCTTC
cdr3_aa: CASSIVGGHNEQFF

j_call: TRBJ2-3
clone_size: many
d_call: NA
v_call: TRBV3-1
cdr3_nt: TGTGCCAGCAGCCAAGCGGGGGGCGCGGGCACAGATACGCAGTATTTT
cdr3_aa: CASSQAGGAGTDTQYF

j_call: TRBJ1-2
clone_size: few
d_call: TRBD1
v_call: TRBV6-5
cdr3_nt: TGTGCCAGCAGTTCTCTTTACCTGGGACAGGGGGACTATGGCTACACCTTC
cdr3_aa: CASSSLYLGQGDYGYTF

j_call: TRBJ1-5
clone_size: medium-sized
d_call: NA
v_call: TRBV28
cdr3_nt: TGTGCCAGCAAAGAAGGGGGGGGCAATCAGCCCCAGCATTTT
cdr3_aa: CASKEGGGNQPQHF

j_call: TRBJ1-1
clone_size: many
d_call: TRBD1
v_call: TRBV9
cdr3_nt: TGTGCCAGCAGCTCCCGCCCGGACAGGGGGCAGGGCACTGAAGCTTTCTTT
cdr3_aa: CASSSRPDRGQGTEAFF

j_call: TRBJ2-5
clone_size: many
d_call: NA
v_call: TRBV28
cdr3_nt: TGTGCCAGCAGTGCGGGACCTGCTCAAGAGACCCAGTACTTC
cdr3_aa: CASSAGPAQETQYF

j_call: TRBJ1-1
clone_size: many
d_call: TRBD1
v_call: TRBV6-1
cdr3_nt: TGTGCCAGCAGTGAAACACAGGGGGCCTCTGAAGCTTTCTTT
cdr3_aa: CASSETQGASEAFF

j_call: TRBJ2-5
clone_size: NA
d_call: TRBD2
v_call: TRBV15
cdr3_nt: TGTGCCACCAGCAGACTAGCGGGAGAGACCCAGTACTTC
cdr3_aa: CATSRLAGETQYF

j_call: TRBJ2-3
clone_size: NA
d_call: NA
v_call: TRBV27
cdr3_nt: TGTGCCAGCAGCCCCGGACCAGGAGGGAAGCAGTATTTT
cdr3_aa: CASSPGPGGKQYF

j_call: TRBJ2-5
clone_size: many
d_call: NA
v_call: TRBV7-3
cdr3_nt: TGTGCCAGCAGCTCTAGGGTCGGAGAGACCCAGTACTTC
cdr3_aa: CASSSRVGETQYF

j_call: TRBJ2-3
clone_size: many
d_call: TRBD1
v_call: TRBV9
cdr3_nt: TGTGCCAGCAGCCCGACGACAGGGGGCAATTCAGATACGCAGTATTTT
cdr3_aa: CASSPTTGGNSDTQYF

j_call: TRBJ2-3
clone_size: many
d_call: NA
v_call: TRBV29-1
cdr3_nt: TGCAGCGTTGGGGTACAGGAGGGGAATACGCAGTATTTT
cdr3_aa: CSVGVQEGNTQYF

j_call: TRBJ1-5
clone_size: NA
d_call: NA
v_call: TRBV12-3/TRBV12-4
cdr3_nt: TGTGCCAGCAGTAGACAGCTTAATCAGCCCCAGCATTTT
cdr3_aa: CASSRQLNQPQHF

j_call: TRBJ1-5
clone_size: many
d_call: NA
v_call: TRBV4-3
cdr3_nt: TGCGCCAGCAGCCAAGAACCCGATGGGAGTCAGCCCCAGCATTTT
cdr3_aa: CASSQEPDGSQPQHF

j_call: TRBJ1-1
clone_size: many
d_call: NA
v_call: TRBV30
cdr3_nt: TGTGCCTGGAGTCCGACCGACAGGAACACTGAAGCTTTCTTT
cdr3_aa: CAWSPTDRNTEAFF

j_call: TRBJ2-1
clone_size: many
d_call: NA
v_call: TRBV28
cdr3_nt: TGTGCCAGCAGTACCCGCCAAGCGGGCTCCTACAATGAGCAGTTCTTC
cdr3_aa: CASSTRQAGSYNEQFF

j_call: TRBJ2-3
clone_size: medium-sized
d_call: NA
v_call: TRBV7-2
cdr3_nt: TGTGCCAGCAGCTTAGAAGGGACGCCGCTGGTTACGCAGTATTTT
cdr3_aa: CASSLEGTPLVTQYF

j_call: TRBJ2-3
clone_size: many
d_call: TRBD1
v_call: TRBV24-1
cdr3_nt: TGTGCCACCAGTCCGGGACAGGTGACAGATACGCAGTATTTT
cdr3_aa: CATSPGQVTDTQYF

j_call: TRBJ1-1
clone_size: few
d_call: NA
v_call: TRBV20-1
cdr3_nt: TGCAGTGCTAGAGAACTGTCAGGCACTGAAGCTTTCTTT
cdr3_aa: CSARELSGTEAFF

j_call: TRBJ2-1
clone_size: many
d_call: TRBD2
v_call: TRBV5-1
cdr3_nt: TGCGCCAGCAGCTTGGCGCTAGCGGGAGGGGATGAGCAGTTCTTC
cdr3_aa: CASSLALAGGDEQFF

j_call: TRBJ2-1
clone_size: many
d_call: NA
v_call: TRBV5-1
cdr3_nt: TGCGCCAGCTTTTCTAGGGACAAGGCCTACAATGAGCAGTTCTTC
cdr3_aa: CASFSRDKAYNEQFF

j_call: TRBJ2-3
clone_size: many
d_call: NA
v_call: TRBV5-4
cdr3_nt: TGTGCCAGCAGGAGAGGCGGGAGCACAGATACGCAGTATTTT
cdr3_aa: CASRRGGSTDTQYF

j_call: TRBJ1-2
clone_size: NA
d_call: NA
v_call: TRBV28
cdr3_nt: TGTGCCAGCAGTCCCCCCGACAATTCTGGCTACACCTTC
cdr3_aa: CASSPPDNSGYTF

j_call: TRBJ2-3
clone_size: many
d_call: TRBD2
v_call: TRBV7-2
cdr3_nt: TGTGCCAGCAGCTTAGCGCCTAGCGGGAGAACAGATACGCAGTATTTT
cdr3_aa: CASSLAPSGRTDTQYF